These T cell receptor beta chains were read from a single sample in a study of identical twins. TCRdb recomputed calls from the 5' RACE reads with MiXCR, one row per CDR3 protein. The data show 420,000 or so distinct CDR3 sequences, roughly 20% seen once. The sequencing sample was made of naive T cells sorted from blood. The receptors stem from a man aged 45-65 years in good health. Each CDR3 is given with its conserved first and last residue. D genes are given only for firm matches. Clone size is shown for a subset of rows, as once, few, many or a class of expanded clone.

v_call	j_call	d_call	clone_size	cdr3_nt	cdr3_aa
TRBV2	TRBJ2-3	TRBD2	few	TGTGCCAGCAGTGATAGTTCTCTAGCGGGGGGCTGGGGTACGCAGTATTTT	CASSDSSLAGGWGTQYF
TRBV10-3	TRBJ2-5	-	-	TGTGCCATCAGTGAACGGCACCGAGAAGAGACCCAGTACTTC	CAISERHREETQYF
TRBV6-5	TRBJ1-5	-	many	TGTGCCAGCAGTTTCGGGATTGAGGGCAATCAGCCCCAGCATTTT	CASSFGIEGNQPQHF
TRBV29-1	TRBJ1-1	-	-	TGCAGCACGCGTCAGGGTCAGGACACTGAAGCTTTCTTT	CSTRQGQDTEAFF
TRBV18	TRBJ2-5	-	-	TGTGCCAGCTCACCCCCGCAAGGACCCCTAGGCGAGACCCAGTACTTC	CASSPPQGPLGETQYF
TRBV4-3	TRBJ2-1	-	many	TGCGCCAGCAGCCAAGGTCAGGGTGTGTACGACAATGAGCAGTTCTTC	CASSQGQGVYDNEQFF
TRBV28	TRBJ2-3	-	few	TGTGCCAGCAGGGGACACGGGGGGACAGATACGCAGTATTTT	CASRGHGGTDTQYF
TRBV7-9	TRBJ2-1	TRBD2	few	TGTGCCGGGGGTAGCGGGAGCTCCTACAATGAGCAGTTCTTC	CAGGSGSSYNEQFF
TRBV10-3	TRBJ2-6	-	-	TGTGCCATCAGTCCGATCTCTGGGGCCAACGTCCTGACTTTC	CAISPISGANVLTF
TRBV10-1	TRBJ2-2	-	-	TGCGCCAGCAGTGAGCTGAAGGGACCAAACACCGGGGAGCTGTTTTTT	CASSELKGPNTGELFF
TRBV6-1	TRBJ2-2	TRBD2	-	TGTGCCACCCAGCGGGAGGGCACCGGGGAGCTGTTTTTT	CATQREGTGELFF
TRBV28	TRBJ2-1	-	many	TGTGCCAGCAGTGCACCGACAGGCCCCTACAATGAGCAGTTCTTC	CASSAPTGPYNEQFF
TRBV20-1	TRBJ2-1	-	-	TGCAGTGCTAGGTTACAAGAAACCTACAATGAGCAGTTCTTC	CSARLQETYNEQFF
TRBV12-3/TRBV12-4	TRBJ1-4	-	-	TGTGCCAGCAGTGAAACCGGGACATGGAATGAAAAACTGTTTTTT	CASSETGTWNEKLFF
TRBV4-1	TRBJ1-6	-	-	TGCGCCAGCAGCCAAGTATGGGGGAGCAATTCACCCCTCCACTTT	CASSQVWGSNSPLHF
TRBV5-1	TRBJ2-5	-	few	TGCGCCAGCGCTACCTTAACGGGAGAAGAGACCCAGTACTTC	CASATLTGEETQYF
TRBV29-1	TRBJ1-2	TRBD1	many	TGCAGCGTGAGAGACAGGGTGAGAGGCTACACCTTC	CSVRDRVRGYTF
TRBV7-8	TRBJ2-7	-	few	TGTGCCAGCAGCCCCCGAAACGTTAAGTCCTACGAGCAGTACTTC	CASSPRNVKSYEQYF
TRBV1	TRBJ2-3	-	-	TGCACCAGCAGCCAAGGGCTGCACTACGACCACACAGATACGCAGTATTTT	CTSSQGLHYDHTDTQYF
TRBV20-1	TRBJ2-7	TRBD2	few	TGCAGTGCTAGAGATTCTAGCGGGAGGGTCTCCTACGAGCAGTACTTC	CSARDSSGRVSYEQYF
TRBV27	TRBJ2-1	TRBD2	many	TGTGCCAGCAGTTTATTTCCCCTACTAGCGGGGGATTACAATGAGCAGTTCTTC	CASSLFPLLAGDYNEQFF
TRBV27	TRBJ2-1	-	-	TGTGCCAGCAGTTCCGAGACAGGTCCTGAGCAGTTCTTC	CASSSETGPEQFF
TRBV29-1	TRBJ2-1	TRBD1	few	TGCAGCGTTGCGGGACAGGGGTGGATTGAGCAGTTCTTC	CSVAGQGWIEQFF
TRBV5-6	TRBJ1-2	-	few	TGTGCCAGCAGCCCATCTGGGGTCCATGGCTACACCTTC	CASSPSGVHGYTF
TRBV28	TRBJ2-7	TRBD1	-	TGTGCCAGCAGTCCGACAGGGGAGGCGAGGGAGCAGTACTTC	CASSPTGEAREQYF
TRBV7-8	TRBJ2-2	-	-	TGTGCCAGCAGCTTGGGACTTTTGGGGGAGCTGTTTTTT	CASSLGLLGELFF
TRBV3-1	TRBJ2-5	-	-	TGTGCCAGCAGCCGGGGGGCGCAGACCCAGTACTTC	CASSRGAQTQYF
TRBV6-1	TRBJ1-6	-	-	TGTGCCAGCAGTCCTTTGGGGCTGGGAGGATCACCCCTCCACTTT	CASSPLGLGGSPLHF
TRBV7-3	TRBJ1-5	-	-	TGTGCCAGCAGGCCTCGTGCGGATCAGCCCCAGCATTTT	CASRPRADQPQHF
TRBV5-1	TRBJ2-1	-	few	TGCGCCAGCAGCTTGGTCGGGAGTAGCTCCTACAATGAGCAGTTCTTC	CASSLVGSSSYNEQFF
TRBV5-5	TRBJ2-1	-	many	TGTGCCGGTAGGACAGGGAGGGTTGGTGAGCAGTTCTTC	CAGRTGRVGEQFF
TRBV29-1	TRBJ2-5	TRBD1	many	TGCAGCAGATCCGGGACAGGGACAAGTTATTTGTACCAAGAGACCCAGTACTTC	CSRSGTGTSYLYQETQYF
TRBV6-2/TRBV6-3	TRBJ2-2	-	-	TGTGCCAGCAAGGTTCGGGGGACCGTCGGGGAGCTGTTTTTT	CASKVRGTVGELFF
TRBV15	TRBJ2-7	-	few	TGTGCCACCAGCAGAGGGCAAGGGGGGGCTGCGGGCGAGCAGTACTTC	CATSRGQGGAAGEQYF
TRBV20-1	TRBJ2-7	-	-	TGCAGTGCTCCTGTCACTAGCCGGTACGAGCAGTACTTC	CSAPVTSRYEQYF
TRBV5-1	TRBJ2-7	TRBD1	few	TGCGCCAGCAGCTTGGAAGGACAGGCGATGGGCGAGCAGTACTTC	CASSLEGQAMGEQYF